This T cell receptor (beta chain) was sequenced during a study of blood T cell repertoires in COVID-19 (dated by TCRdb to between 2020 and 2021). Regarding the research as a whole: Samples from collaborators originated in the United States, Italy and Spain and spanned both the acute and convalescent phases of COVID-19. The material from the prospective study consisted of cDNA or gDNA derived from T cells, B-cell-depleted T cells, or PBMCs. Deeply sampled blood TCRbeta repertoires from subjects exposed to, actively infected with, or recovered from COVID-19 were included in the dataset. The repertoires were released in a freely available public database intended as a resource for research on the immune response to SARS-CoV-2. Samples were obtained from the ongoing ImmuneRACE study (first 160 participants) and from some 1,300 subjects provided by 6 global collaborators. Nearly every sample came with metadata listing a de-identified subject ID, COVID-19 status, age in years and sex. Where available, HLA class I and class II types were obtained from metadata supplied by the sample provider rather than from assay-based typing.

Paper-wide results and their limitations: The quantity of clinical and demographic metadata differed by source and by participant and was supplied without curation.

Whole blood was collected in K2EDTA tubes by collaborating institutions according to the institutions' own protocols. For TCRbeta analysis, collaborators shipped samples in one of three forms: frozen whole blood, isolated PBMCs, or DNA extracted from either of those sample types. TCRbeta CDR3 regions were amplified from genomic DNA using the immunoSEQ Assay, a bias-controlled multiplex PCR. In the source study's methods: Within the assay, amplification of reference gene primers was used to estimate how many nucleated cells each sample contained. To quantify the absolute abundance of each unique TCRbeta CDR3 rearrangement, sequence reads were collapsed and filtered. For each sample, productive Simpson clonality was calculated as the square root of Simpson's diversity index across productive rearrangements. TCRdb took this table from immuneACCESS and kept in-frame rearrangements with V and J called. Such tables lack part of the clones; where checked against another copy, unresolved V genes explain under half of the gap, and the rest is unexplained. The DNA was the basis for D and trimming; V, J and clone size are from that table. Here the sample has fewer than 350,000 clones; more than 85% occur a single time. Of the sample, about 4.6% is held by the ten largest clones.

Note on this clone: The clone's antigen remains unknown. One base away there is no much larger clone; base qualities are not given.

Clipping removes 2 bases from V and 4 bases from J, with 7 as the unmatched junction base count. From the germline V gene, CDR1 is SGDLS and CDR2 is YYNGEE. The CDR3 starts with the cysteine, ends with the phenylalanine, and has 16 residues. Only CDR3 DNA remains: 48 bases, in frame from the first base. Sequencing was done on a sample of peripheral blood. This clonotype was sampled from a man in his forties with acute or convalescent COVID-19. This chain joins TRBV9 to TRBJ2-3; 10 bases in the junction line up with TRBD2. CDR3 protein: CASSVPQRGGADTQYF. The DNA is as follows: TGTGCCAGCAGCGTTCCTCAGCGGGGGGGTGCAGATACGCAGTATTTT.